This T cell receptor (beta chain) comes out of a study of cytomegalovirus exposure and HLA in healthy donors. A remark on this clone: Its cognate antigen is unknown.

Study-wide results and caveats: The TCR clusters that emerged in the first cohort tended, a later analysis found, to co-occur in the roughly 120 validation repertoires. The study designated 150 or so TCR beta chains cytomegalovirus-associated. There were a few CMV-associated chains whose specificity for CMV antigens was confirmed in vitro. Rarity held for most TCR sequences, but there were some public TCRs that occurred in many donors.

The protocol was immunoSEQ multiplex PCR, while the TCRdb copy is restricted to in-frame clones and leaves out a portion. The repertoire holds tens of thousands of clones, approximately 97% seen once, with roughly 1.5% in the top ten. Germline V gives CDR1 GTSNPN, CDR2 SVGIG (reference sequence). J was trimmed by 2 bases and V by 2 bases; bases with no gene match: 6. This CDR3 is 15 amino acids long. The material sequenced was PBMCs. This receptor was identified in a young woman in good health and CMV-seropositive. V and J are TRBV30 and TRBJ2-7; 10 bases map to TRBD1. Written as DNA, the CDR3 is TGTGCCTGGAGTCTCGACAGGGGGCAAGCCTACGAGCAGTACTTC. As protein: CAWSLDRGQAYEQYF. The full variable domain, rest sourced from reference TRBV30 and TRBJ2-7, is SQTIHQWPATLVQPVGSPLSLECTVEGTSNPNLYWYRQAAGRGLQLLFYSVGIGQISSEVPQNLSASRPQDRQFILSSKKLLLSDSGFYLCAWSLDRGQAYEQYFGPGTRLTVT.